These T cell receptor beta chains were read from a single sample in a study of T cell responses to AZD1222 COVID-19 vaccine. Sequencing used immunoSEQ multiplex PCR; TCRdb keeps in-frame clones, though not all of them. The profile shows about 110,000 clones, 70% to 90% of them singletons. The starting material was peripheral blood, obtained 28 days after the second AZD1222 dose. These receptors were collected from an adult who received the AZD1222 COVID-19 vaccine. CDR3s include the opening cysteine and the closing phenylalanine or tryptophan. The D gene is left open where the match is weak.

j_call | v_call | d_call | cdr3_aa
TRBJ1-6 | TRBV4-1 | NA | CASSPEVRDNSPLHF
TRBJ2-2 | TRBV18 | NA | CASSPTEGTGELFF
TRBJ2-7 | TRBV5-1 | TRBD1 | CASRSAGGPTYEQYF
TRBJ1-1 | TRBV6-2/TRBV6-3 | NA | CASSYFGNTEAFF
TRBJ1-2 | TRBV5-4 | NA | CASGRDGNYGYTF
TRBJ2-7 | TRBV27 | TRBD1 | CASSLFGLAGGPYEQYF
TRBJ2-1 | TRBV28 | NA | CASSFRAQGTYNEQFF
TRBJ1-1 | TRBV12-3/TRBV12-4 | NA | CASSRTGNTEAFF
TRBJ2-2 | TRBV5-1 | TRBD1 | CASSLEGQTTGELFF
TRBJ1-1 | TRBV3-1/TRBV3-2 | NA | CASSPGDTEAFF
TRBJ1-1 | TRBV6-5 | TRBD1 | CASSTQGGTEAFF
TRBJ1-2 | TRBV27 | NA | CASSLQGRGYTF
TRBJ2-7 | TRBV12-3/TRBV12-4 | NA | CASRGRSYEQYF
TRBJ1-1 | TRBV6-5 | TRBD1 | CASSLRGQVNTEAFF
TRBJ2-2 | TRBV28 | NA | CASTLSTGELFF
TRBJ1-5 | TRBV7-7 | NA | CASSLSYRRSGQPQHF
TRBJ2-2 | TRBV3-1/TRBV3-2 | TRBD2 | CASSQGGEGGELFF
TRBJ2-7 | TRBV7-9 | NA | CASSSDFSSSYEQYF
TRBJ1-4 | TRBV7-2 | NA | CASSPSGLWEKLFF
TRBJ2-7 | TRBV28 | TRBD1 | CASSLPPGQGEGQYF
TRBJ2-7 | TRBV5-1 | TRBD2 | CASSITTSWEPYEQYF
TRBJ2-1 | TRBV28 | NA | CASSLGQQAAIYNEQFF
TRBJ2-7 | TRBV21-1 | NA | CASSPQPDTRSYEQYF
TRBJ2-3 | TRBV3-1/TRBV3-2 | NA | CASSPRRTDTQYF
TRBJ2-7 | TRBV7-8 | NA | CASSQRDEQYF
TRBJ2-2 | TRBV29-1 | NA | CSVEDPTVGELFF
TRBJ1-5 | TRBV27 | NA | CASSSGRLTAQPQHF
TRBJ1-2 | TRBV5-1 | TRBD1 | CASSPSGTGGYGYTF
TRBJ1-5 | TRBV19 | NA | CASSIDTSQPQHF
TRBJ1-2 | TRBV5-4 | NA | CATTRFKDNYGYTF
TRBJ2-1 | TRBV30 | NA | CAWRGAYNEQFF
TRBJ2-7 | TRBV7-3 | TRBD1 | CASSPSSSTGDEQYF
TRBJ2-3 | TRBV7-2 | TRBD1 | CASAAQGARPTDTQYF
TRBJ2-7 | TRBV5-1 | TRBD1 | CASSSDRGKHEQYF
TRBJ1-2 | TRBV7-2 | TRBD1 | CASSLGTGEANYGYTF
TRBJ2-7 | TRBV12-5 | NA | CASGYGQTYEQYF
TRBJ1-5 | TRBV28 | NA | CASSLGVRGNQPQHF
TRBJ2-5 | TRBV29-1 | NA | CSVGMGSNQETQYF
TRBJ1-6 | TRBV7-9 | NA | CASSLRGPGDNSPLHF
TRBJ1-3 | TRBV7-9 | NA | CASSFREAGARSSGNTIYF
TRBJ2-5 | TRBV27 | NA | CASSAGLMYQETQYF
TRBJ2-1 | TRBV10-2 | NA | CASSIRGEVPNEQFF
TRBJ2-1 | TRBV5-6 | TRBD2 | CASSPGTSGGPYNEQFF
TRBJ2-7 | TRBV9 | NA | CASSVSGQGGIYEQYF
TRBJ2-3 | TRBV7-9 | TRBD2 | CASSRPQGRGAFSTDTQYF
TRBJ1-6 | TRBV5-4 | TRBD1 | CASSSYLTGKVWNSPLHF
TRBJ2-1 | TRBV27 | NA | CARSLKQTVSYNEQFF
TRBJ1-6 | TRBV6-4 | NA | CASSRIPQGNSPLHF
TRBJ2-1 | TRBV12-5 | TRBD1 | CASGIDRAYNEQFF
TRBJ2-7 | TRBV5-1 | TRBD1 | CASATGTGGYEQYF
TRBJ2-7 | TRBV12-3/TRBV12-4 | TRBD1 | CASSTGQGYEQYF